This T cell receptor (beta chain) was observed in a study of identical twins. The study, taken as a whole, reports: Sequences that were beta out-of-frame showed weaker excess twin sharing. Insertion counts were lower in abundant cord blood beta clonotypes, a trend that memory repertoires did not show. Models underpredicted monozygotic twin sharing of out-of-frame TCR alpha.

In TCRdb, the 5' RACE reads were re-called with MiXCR into one record per CDR3 protein. The data show about 280,000 distinct CDR3 sequences, about 8.9% seen once. This clonotype was seen many times. No antigen is known for it. With 3 bases removed from V and 0 bases from J, the gap between germline ends came to 9 bases. The CDR3 sequence is 15 residues long. These data were likewise used in another study, on yellow fever vaccine responses in identical twins.

This clonotype was sampled from a woman aged 18-30 years in good health. Input material: memory (CD45RO+) T cells sorted from blood. The gene calls are TRBV12-3 or TRBV12-4 and TRBJ1-5, with D hard to call. This CDR3 reads CASSFSMRSNQPQHF. DNA for the CDR3: TGTGCCAGCAGTTTCTCGATGCGTAGCAATCAGCCCCAGCATTTT.